These T cell receptor beta chains were read from a single sample in a study of OX40 agonist ivuxolimab in advanced cancers. The method was immunoSEQ multiplex PCR; TCRdb's version includes in-frame clones alone and lacks a portion of them. Of some 28,000 clones listed, roughly 86% are singletons. The sample consisted of CD4+ or CD8+ T cells sorted from blood, taken in a trial of the OX40 agonist ivuxolimab. These receptors were obtained from an adult with an advanced solid tumor such as melanoma, head and neck, liver or kidney cancer. Each CDR3 is given with its conserved first and last residue. Each record gives: clone size, J gene, D gene, V gene, CDR3 protein, CDR3 DNA. D genes are given only for firm matches. Part of the rows lack a size; the others show once, few, many or a class for expanded clones.

. | TRBJ2-1 | TRBD1 | TRBV27 | CASRWGQVNEQFF | TGTGCCAGCAGGTGGGGACAGGTGAATGAGCAGTTCTTC
. | TRBJ1-1 | . | TRBV7-9 | CASSFRDAEAFF | TGTGCCAGCAGCTTCCGGGACGCTGAAGCTTTCTTT
. | TRBJ1-4 | . | TRBV18 | CASSPSGFNEKLFF | TGTGCCAGCTCACCATCGGGGTTTAATGAAAAACTGTTTTTT
. | TRBJ1-6 | . | TRBV7-6 | CASSLDSGVRYNSPLHF | TGTGCCAGCAGCTTAGATTCGGGCGTTCGGTATAATTCACCCCTCCACTTT
. | TRBJ2-7 | . | TRBV27 | CASSLVRVSGPYEQYF | TGTGCCAGCAGTCTAGTAAGAGTCTCCGGCCCCTACGAGCAGTACTTC
. | TRBJ1-1 | . | TRBV5-1 | CASRWATEAFF | TGCGCCAGCAGGTGGGCTACTGAAGCTTTCTTT
. | TRBJ2-7 | . | TRBV10-1 | CASGDQGYEQYF | TGCGCCAGCGGCGATCAGGGCTACGAGCAGTACTTC
. | TRBJ2-5 | . | TRBV27 | CASREGVQETQYF | TGTGCCAGCAGGGAGGGCGTCCAAGAGACCCAGTACTTC
. | TRBJ2-1 | TRBD1 | TRBV30 | CAWSLGQGELDEQFF | TGTGCCTGGAGTCTGGGACAGGGGGAATTGGATGAGCAGTTCTTC
. | TRBJ2-1 | TRBD1 | TRBV10-3 | CAISDRDRGDNEQFF | TGTGCCATCAGTGATCGGGACAGAGGAGACAATGAGCAGTTCTTC
. | TRBJ2-1 | TRBD2 | TRBV27 | CASRKISGGANEQFF | TGTGCCAGCAGAAAGATTAGCGGGGGGGCGAATGAGCAGTTCTTC
. | TRBJ2-1 | TRBD1 | TRBV28 | CASSLATGVEQFF | TGTGCCAGCAGTTTAGCGACAGGGGTTGAGCAGTTCTTC
. | TRBJ2-2 | . | TRBV4-1 | CASSQASAANTGELFF | TGCGCCAGCAGCCAAGCCAGCGCTGCGAACACCGGGGAGCTGTTTTTT
. | TRBJ2-7 | TRBD1 | TRBV7-7 | CASSPWRGGPTYEQYF | TGTGCCAGCAGCCCCTGGCGAGGGGGCCCTACCTACGAGCAGTACTTC
. | TRBJ2-7 | . | TRBV6-5 | CASGEYEQYF | TGTGCCAGCGGGGAATACGAGCAGTACTTC
. | TRBJ2-2 | . | TRBV21-1 | CASSKVPSGANTGELFF | TGTGCCAGCAGCAAAGTACCCAGTGGGGCTAACACCGGGGAGCTGTTTTTT
. | TRBJ2-7 | TRBD1 | TRBV27 | CASLGQSHEQYF | TGTGCCAGCCTGGGACAGTCCCACGAGCAGTACTTC
once | TRBJ1-5 | . | TRBV6-5 | CASSYSRGNQPQHF | TGTGCCAGCAGTTACTCGCGTGGCAATCAGCCCCAGCATTTT
. | TRBJ2-6 | . | TRBV5-5 | CASSRTLSSGANVLTF | TGTGCCAGCAGCAGGACATTGAGCTCTGGGGCCAACGTCCTGACTTTC
. | TRBJ2-7 | TRBD1 | TRBV6-1 | CASWDRWGSYEQYF | TGTGCCAGCTGGGACAGGTGGGGCTCCTACGAGCAGTACTTC
. | TRBJ2-3 | . | TRBV6-5 | CASSDGQSTDTQYF | TGTGCCAGCAGTGACGGACAGAGCACAGATACGCAGTATTTT
. | TRBJ1-2 | TRBD1 | TRBV29-1 | CSAEGTGGAYGYTF | TGCAGCGCGGAGGGGACAGGGGGCGCCTATGGCTACACCTTC
. | TRBJ1-1 | . | TRBV6-5 | CASSYGPPGYTEAFF | TGTGCCAGCAGTTACGGCCCTCCCGGATACACTGAAGCTTTCTTT
. | TRBJ1-6 | . | TRBV6-4 | CASSFGIFNSPLHF | TGTGCCAGCAGCTTCGGGATATTTAATTCACCCCTCCACTTT
. | TRBJ1-1 | TRBD1 | TRBV4-1 | CASSWGQGNTEAFF | TGCGCCAGCAGCTGGGGACAGGGGAACACTGAAGCTTTCTTT
. | TRBJ2-7 | . | TRBV7-9 | CASRSGAVFGYEQYF | TGTGCCAGCAGATCCGGTGCCGTTTTCGGCTACGAGCAGTACTTC
. | TRBJ1-5 | . | TRBV19 | CASSPWANQPQHF | TGTGCCAGTAGTCCTTGGGCCAATCAGCCCCAGCATTTT
. | TRBJ2-2 | . | TRBV27 | CASRLLDVGELFF | TGTGCCAGCAGATTGCTCGATGTCGGGGAGCTGTTTTTT
. | TRBJ2-2 | . | TRBV11-2 | CASSFNGGELFF | TGTGCCAGCAGCTTTAATGGGGGGGAGCTGTTTTTT
. | TRBJ2-3 | . | TRBV19 | CASSILGGRDTQYF | TGTGCCAGTAGTATACTAGGTGGTAGGGATACGCAGTATTTT
. | TRBJ1-1 | TRBD1 | TRBV6-5 | CASSYGQGIGATEAFF | TGTGCCAGCAGTTACGGACAGGGGATTGGGGCCACTGAAGCTTTCTTT
. | TRBJ1-1 | . | TRBV19 | CASSIDSLEAFF | TGTGCCAGTAGTATAGACAGCCTTGAAGCTTTCTTT